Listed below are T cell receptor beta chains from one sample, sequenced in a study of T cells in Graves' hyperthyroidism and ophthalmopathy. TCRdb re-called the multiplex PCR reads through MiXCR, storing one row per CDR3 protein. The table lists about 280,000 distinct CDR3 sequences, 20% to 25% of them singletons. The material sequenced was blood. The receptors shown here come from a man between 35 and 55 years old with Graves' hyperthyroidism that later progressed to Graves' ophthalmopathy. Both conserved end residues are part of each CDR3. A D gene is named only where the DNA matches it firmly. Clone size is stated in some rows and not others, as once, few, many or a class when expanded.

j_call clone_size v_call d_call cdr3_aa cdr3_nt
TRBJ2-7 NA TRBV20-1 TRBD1 CSAGPGGQGAYEQYF TGCAGTGCTGGACCAGGGGGACAGGGGGCCTACGAGCAGTACTTC
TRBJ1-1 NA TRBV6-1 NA CASRGETLNTEAFF TGTGCCAGCAGAGGGGAGACTTTGAACACTGAAGCTTTCTTT
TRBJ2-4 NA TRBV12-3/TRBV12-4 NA CASSHASILVKNIQYF TGTGCCAGCAGTCATGCAAGCATATTGGTCAAAAACATTCAGTACTTC
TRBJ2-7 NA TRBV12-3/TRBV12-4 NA CASSFTRSSYEQYF TGTGCCAGCAGTTTCACTAGGAGCTCCTACGAGCAGTACTTC
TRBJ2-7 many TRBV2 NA CASGENYEQYF TGTGCCAGCGGCGAGAACTACGAGCAGTACTTC
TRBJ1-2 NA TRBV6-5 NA CASSYSFRGANDGYTF TGTGCCAGCAGTTACTCCTTTCGGGGGGCGAATGATGGCTACACCTTC
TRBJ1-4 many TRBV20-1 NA CSASLKSRASPGEKLFF TGCAGTGCTAGTCTCAAGTCCAGGGCGAGTCCCGGAGAAAAACTGTTTTTT
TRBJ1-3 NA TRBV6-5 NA CASSSEGWNPTIYF TGTGCCAGCAGTTCCGAAGGGTGGAATCCCACCATATATTTT
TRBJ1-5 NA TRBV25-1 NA CASSDQANQPQHF TGTGCCAGCAGTGACCAGGCTAATCAGCCCCAGCATTTT
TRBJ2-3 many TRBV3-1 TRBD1 CASSQVSGLDRGRLDTQYF TGTGCCAGCAGCCAAGTCTCTGGTTTGGACAGGGGAAGGTTAGATACGCAGTATTTT
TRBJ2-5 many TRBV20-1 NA CSPEWSLKETQYF TGCAGCCCCGAGTGGAGTCTGAAGGAGACCCAGTACTTC
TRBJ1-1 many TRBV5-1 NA CASSPRDKNTEAFF TGCGCCAGCAGCCCCCGGGACAAGAACACTGAAGCTTTCTTT
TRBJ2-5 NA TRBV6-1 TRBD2 CASNPGGRETQYF TGTGCCAGCAATCCGGGGGGTCGGGAGACCCAGTACTTC
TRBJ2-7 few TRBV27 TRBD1 CASSFRQGGEQYF TGTGCCAGCAGTTTCAGACAGGGTGGCGAGCAGTACTTC
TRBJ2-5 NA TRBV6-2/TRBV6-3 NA CASSPPVGRVETQYF TGTGCCAGCAGTCCCCCCGTGGGGCGAGTGGAGACCCAGTACTTC
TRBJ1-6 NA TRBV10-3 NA CAISESAVDSPLHF TGTGCCATCAGTGAGTCGGCGGTAGATTCACCCCTCCACTTT
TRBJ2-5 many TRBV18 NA CASSPPSRGRETQYF TGTGCCAGCTCACCACCCTCGAGGGGCAGGGAGACCCAGTACTTC
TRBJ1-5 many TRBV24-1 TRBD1 CATSDGRTGGGNQPQHF TGTGCCACCAGTGATGGAAGGACAGGGGGTGGCAATCAGCCCCAGCATTTT
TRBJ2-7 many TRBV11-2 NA CASTLTEGFVLGYEQYF TGTGCCAGCACCCTAACTGAGGGTTTTGTCTTAGGCTACGAGCAGTACTTC
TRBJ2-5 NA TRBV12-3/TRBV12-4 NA CASTTGLGETQYF TGTGCCAGCACCACCGGTCTAGGAGAGACCCAGTACTTC
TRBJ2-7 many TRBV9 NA CASSEGGGGEQYF TGTGCCAGCAGCGAGGGGGGGGGTGGCGAGCAGTACTTC
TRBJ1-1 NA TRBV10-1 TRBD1 CASSDPGQGASNTEAFF TGCGCCAGCAGTGACCCGGGACAGGGGGCCTCTAATACTGAAGCTTTCTTT
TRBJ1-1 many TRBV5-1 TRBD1 CASRATGTGNTEAFF TGCGCCAGCAGGGCTACCGGGACAGGGAACACTGAAGCTTTCTTT
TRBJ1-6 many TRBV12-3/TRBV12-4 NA CATSPRGKAANSPLHF TGTGCCACCTCCCCCAGGGGCAAAGCGGCTAATTCACCCCTCCACTTT
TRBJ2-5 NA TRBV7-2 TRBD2 CASSPPGGGETQYF TGTGCCAGCAGCCCCCCGGGGGGTGGCGAGACCCAGTACTTC
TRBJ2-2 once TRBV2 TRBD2 CASSEFHGTSGRVGTGELFF TGTGCCAGCAGTGAATTCCATGGGACTAGCGGGAGGGTGGGGACCGGGGAGCTGTTTTTT
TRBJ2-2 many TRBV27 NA CASSLSIENTGELFF TGTGCCAGCAGTTTATCAATAGAGAACACCGGGGAGCTGTTTTTT
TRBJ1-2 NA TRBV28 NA CASSFEGESYGYTF TGTGCCAGCAGTTTCGAGGGGGAGAGCTATGGCTACACCTTC
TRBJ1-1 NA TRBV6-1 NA CASSQGLAEAFF TGTGCCAGCAGTCAGGGATTGGCTGAAGCTTTCTTT
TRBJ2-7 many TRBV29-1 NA CSVSRGNYEQYF TGCAGCGTCTCACGGGGCAACTACGAGCAGTACTTC
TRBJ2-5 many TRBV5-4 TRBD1 CASSSRQGSGETQYF TGTGCCAGCAGCTCCCGACAGGGATCCGGGGAGACCCAGTACTTC
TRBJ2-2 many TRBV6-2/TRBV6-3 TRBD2 CASRQTSGNTGELFF TGTGCCAGCAGACAGACTAGCGGGAACACCGGGGAGCTGTTTTTT
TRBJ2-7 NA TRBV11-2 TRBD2 CASSLVLNNFGLAGFEQYF TGTGCCAGCAGCTTAGTCCTCAATAACTTCGGACTAGCGGGATTCGAGCAGTACTTC
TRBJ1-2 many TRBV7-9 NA CASSFTGHYGYTF TGTGCCAGCAGCTTCACGGGGCACTATGGCTACACCTTC
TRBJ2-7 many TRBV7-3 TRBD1 CASGQGEGYEQYF TGTGCCAGCGGACAGGGGGAAGGTTACGAGCAGTACTTC
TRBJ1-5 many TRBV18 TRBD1 CASSPGQGLNQPQHF TGTGCCAGCTCACCGGGACAGGGACTCAATCAGCCCCAGCATTTT
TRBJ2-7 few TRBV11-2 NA CASSSQLTGEQYF TGTGCCAGCAGCTCCCAGCTCACGGGCGAGCAGTACTTC
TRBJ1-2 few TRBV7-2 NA CASSLNARDGNGYTF TGTGCCAGCAGCTTAAACGCACGGGACGGGAATGGCTACACCTTC
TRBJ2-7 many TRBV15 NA CATSATLSSYEQYF TGTGCCACCAGTGCCACACTGAGCTCCTACGAGCAGTACTTC
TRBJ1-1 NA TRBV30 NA CAWGFNTEAFF TGTGCCTGGGGGTTTAACACTGAAGCTTTCTTT
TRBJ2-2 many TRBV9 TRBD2 CASSGQRPAGEYTGELFF TGTGCCAGCAGCGGGCAAAGACCAGCGGGAGAGTACACCGGGGAGCTGTTTTTT
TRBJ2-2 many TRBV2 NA CASRPGPNTGELFF TGTGCCAGCAGACCGGGACCAAACACCGGGGAGCTGTTTTTT
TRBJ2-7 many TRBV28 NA CASKQLSGFYEQYF TGTGCCAGCAAGCAACTTTCAGGGTTCTACGAGCAGTACTTC
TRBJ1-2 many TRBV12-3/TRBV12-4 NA CASSLRPQGGYGYTF TGTGCCAGCAGTTTGCGGCCACAAGGTGGCTATGGCTACACCTTC
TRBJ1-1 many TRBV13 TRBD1 CASSGPGQMNTEAFF TGTGCCAGCAGCGGCCCGGGACAGATGAACACTGAAGCTTTCTTT
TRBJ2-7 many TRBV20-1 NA CSASLGIGYEQYF TGCAGTGCTAGTTTGGGGATCGGCTACGAGCAGTACTTC